The present T cell receptor beta chain was sequenced within a study of OX40 agonist ivuxolimab in advanced cancers. Study context: Patients received ivuxolimab, an intravenous treatment, every 2 weeks at 0.01 to 10 mg/kg.

In germline, CDR1 is SEHNR, CDR2 FQNEAQ (reference sequence). V lost 5 bases to trimming and J lost 4 bases, with 5 bases between them. The CDR3 contains 11 residues. Clones were sequenced by immunoSEQ multiplex PCR, and TCRdb holds only the in-frame ones, with some missing. The sample contains 70,000 to 100,000 clones, approximately 91% of which appear only once. The sequence was collected from an adult with an advanced solid tumor such as melanoma, head and neck, liver or kidney cancer. The gene calls are TRBV7-9 and TRBJ1-2; D is undetermined. The input for sequencing was CD4+ or CD8+ T cells sorted from blood, taken in a trial of the OX40 agonist ivuxolimab. The CDR3: CASSTVYGYTF. The DNA of the CDR3 is TGTGCCAGCAGCACGGTCTATGGCTACACCTTC. The variable domain in full, completed from reference TRBV7-9 and TRBJ1-2, reads DTGVSQNPRHKITKRGQNVTFRCDPISEHNRLYWYRQTLGQGPEFLTYFQNEAQLEKSRLLSDRFSAERPKGSFSTLEIQRTEQGDSAMYLCASSTVYGYTFGSGTRLTVV.